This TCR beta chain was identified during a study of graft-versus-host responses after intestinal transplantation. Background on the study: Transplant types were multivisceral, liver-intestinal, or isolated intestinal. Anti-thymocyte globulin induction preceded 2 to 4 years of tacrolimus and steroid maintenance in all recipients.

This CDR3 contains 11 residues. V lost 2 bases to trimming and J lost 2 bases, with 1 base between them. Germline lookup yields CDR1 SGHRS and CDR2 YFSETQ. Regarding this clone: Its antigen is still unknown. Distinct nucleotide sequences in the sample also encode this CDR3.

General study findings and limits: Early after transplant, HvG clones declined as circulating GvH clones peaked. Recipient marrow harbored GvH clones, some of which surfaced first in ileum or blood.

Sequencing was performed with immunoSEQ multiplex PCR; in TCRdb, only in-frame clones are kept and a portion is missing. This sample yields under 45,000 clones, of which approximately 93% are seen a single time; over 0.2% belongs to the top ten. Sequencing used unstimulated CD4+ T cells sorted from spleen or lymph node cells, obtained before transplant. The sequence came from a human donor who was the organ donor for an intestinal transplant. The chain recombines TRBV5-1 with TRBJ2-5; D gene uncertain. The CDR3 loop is CASSLQETQYF. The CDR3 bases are TGCGCCAGCAGCTTACAAGAGACCCAGTACTTC. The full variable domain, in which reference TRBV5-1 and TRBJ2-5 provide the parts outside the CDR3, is KAGVTQTPRYLIKTRGQQVTLSCSPISGHRSVSWYQQTPGQGLQFLFEYFSETQRNKGNFPGRFSGRQFSNSRSEMNVSTLELGDSALYLCASSLQETQYFGPGTRLLVL.